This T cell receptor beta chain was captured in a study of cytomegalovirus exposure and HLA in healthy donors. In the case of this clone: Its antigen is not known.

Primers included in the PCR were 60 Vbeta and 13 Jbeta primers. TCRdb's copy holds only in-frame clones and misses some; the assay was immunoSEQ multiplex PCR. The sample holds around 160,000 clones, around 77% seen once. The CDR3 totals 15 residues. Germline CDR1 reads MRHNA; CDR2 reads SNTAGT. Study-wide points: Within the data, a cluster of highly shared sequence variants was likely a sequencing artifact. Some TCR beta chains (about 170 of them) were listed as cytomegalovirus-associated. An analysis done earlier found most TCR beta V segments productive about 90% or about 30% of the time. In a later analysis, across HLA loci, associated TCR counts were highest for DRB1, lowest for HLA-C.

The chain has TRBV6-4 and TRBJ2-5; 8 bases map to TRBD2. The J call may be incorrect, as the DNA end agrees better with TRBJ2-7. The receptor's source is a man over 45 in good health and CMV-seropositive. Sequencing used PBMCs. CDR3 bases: TGTGCCAGCAGTGAAGAAGCGGGGGCCTCCTACGAGCAGTACTTC. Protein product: CASSEEAGASYEQYF.